Sequencing of this TCR beta chain was carried out in a study of blood T cell repertoires in COVID-19 (dated by TCRdb to between 2020 and 2021). In terms of the full investigation: Collaborator samples came from the United States, Italy and Spain and covered acute and convalescent phases of COVID-19. The material from the prospective study consisted of cDNA or gDNA derived from T cells, B-cell-depleted T cells, or PBMCs. The dataset comprised deeply sampled blood TCRbeta repertoires from subjects exposed to, actively infected with, or recovered from COVID-19. A freely available public database, intended as a resource for researchers studying the immune response to SARS-CoV-2, is where the repertoires were released. The samples were drawn from the first 160 participants of the ongoing ImmuneRACE study and from 1,254 subjects provided by 6 global collaborators. Sample metadata almost always included a de-identified subject ID, COVID-19 status, age in years and sex. HLA class I and class II types, where available, came from metadata supplied by the sample provider rather than from assay-based typing. Overall results and qualifications from the work: How much clinical and demographic metadata was included differed by source and by participant, and the metadata was provided uncurated.

Whole blood was collected in K2EDTA tubes by collaborating institutions according to the institutions' own protocols. Collaborator samples were shipped for TCRbeta analysis as frozen whole blood, isolated PBMCs, or DNA extracted from either sample type. Taken from cysteine to phenylalanine, the CDR3 has 17 residues. Only the CDR3 DNA stays, 51 bases, in frame from base 1. Trimming accounts for 4 bases at V and 11 bases at J, while the number of junction bases matched to no gene is 20. The germline V gene specifies SGDLS as CDR1 and YYNGEE as CDR2. TCRbeta CDR3 regions were amplified from genomic DNA using the immunoSEQ Assay, a bias-controlled multiplex PCR. Regarding the original processing steps: The number of nucleated cells in each sample was estimated by amplification of reference gene primers within the assay. Sequence reads were collapsed and filtered to measure the absolute abundance of every unique TCRbeta CDR3 rearrangement. For each sample, productive Simpson clonality was calculated by taking the square root of Simpson's diversity index across productive rearrangements. TCRdb provides this immuneACCESS table in a form limited to in-frame rearrangements. Some clones are lacking; in checked studies, under half of them reflect an unresolved V gene, and why the rest are absent is not known. V and J calls and clone size are given by that table; D and trimming were obtained from the DNA. This sample gives around 150,000 clones in total; 60% to 80% of them show up just once. The top ten hold 8.6% of the sample.

As for this clone: Its antigen is unknown. Per-base quality was not reported, and no clone a single base away is much larger than it.

Sequences were obtained from peripheral blood. The TCR was taken from a man aged 50-59 years with active or convalescent COVID-19. The sequence is built from TRBV9 and TRBJ2-3; TRBD2 matches 9 bases in the middle. The CDR3 in this case is CASSQRLISGGLQGQYF. The DNA sequence follows: TGTGCCAGCAGCCAACGTCTGATTAGCGGGGGTTTACAGGGGCAGTATTTT.